This is a list of T cell receptor beta chains from one sample in a study of CD8 T cells in ankylosing spondylitis. TCRdb reprocessed the 5' RACE reads with MiXCR, giving one entry per CDR3 protein. In the table there are about 840,000 distinct CDR3 sequences, roughly 10% of which are singletons. Sample: blood, either unsorted or a sorted T cell fraction (not recorded which). The receptors derive from a male donor with ankylosing spondylitis. Each CDR3 is given with its conserved first and last residue. The order of the fields is V gene, D gene, J gene, clone size, CDR3 protein, CDR3 DNA. A D gene is named only where the DNA matches it firmly. Expanded clones get a size class; other rows say once, few or many, or leave the size out.

V gene: TRBV5-1; D gene: NA; J gene: TRBJ2-4; clone size: many; CDR3 protein: CASSSGQLLAKNIQYF; CDR3 DNA: TGCGCCAGCAGCTCCGGACAGCTTTTAGCCAAAAACATTCAGTACTTC
V gene: TRBV15; D gene: NA; J gene: TRBJ2-1; clone size: few; CDR3 protein: CATSRDVIALPSYNEQFF; CDR3 DNA: TGTGCCACCAGCAGAGATGTCATAGCGCTCCCCTCCTACAATGAGCAGTTCTTC
V gene: TRBV6-5; D gene: NA; J gene: TRBJ1-1; clone size: NA; CDR3 protein: CASSYVRVYATNTEAFF; CDR3 DNA: TGTGCCAGCAGTTACGTACGGGTATACGCGACCAACACTGAAGCTTTCTTT
V gene: TRBV20-1; D gene: NA; J gene: TRBJ1-6; clone size: few; CDR3 protein: CSARAGGPYNSPLHF; CDR3 DNA: TGCAGTGCTAGAGCGGGTGGACCCTATAATTCACCCCTCCACTTT
V gene: TRBV29-1; D gene: NA; J gene: TRBJ1-5; clone size: few; CDR3 protein: CSVARDSNQPQHF; CDR3 DNA: TGCAGCGTTGCCAGGGATAGCAATCAGCCCCAGCATTTT
V gene: TRBV20-1; D gene: NA; J gene: TRBJ1-4; clone size: many; CDR3 protein: CSARGAGRLDATNEKLFF; CDR3 DNA: TGCAGTGCTAGAGGGGCGGGACGACTGGATGCAACTAATGAAAAACTGTTTTTT
V gene: TRBV5-1; D gene: NA; J gene: TRBJ1-5; clone size: few; CDR3 protein: CASSLGEGSQPQHF; CDR3 DNA: TGCGCCAGCAGCCTAGGGGAGGGAAGTCAGCCCCAGCATTTT
V gene: TRBV7-9; D gene: NA; J gene: TRBJ2-1; clone size: few; CDR3 protein: CASSLRAASSYNEQFF; CDR3 DNA: TGTGCCAGCAGCTTACGAGCGGCAAGCTCCTACAATGAGCAGTTCTTC
V gene: TRBV7-2; D gene: NA; J gene: TRBJ2-5; clone size: NA; CDR3 protein: CASRIDRSETQYF; CDR3 DNA: TGTGCCAGCAGGATCGACAGGTCGGAGACCCAGTACTTC
V gene: TRBV20-1; D gene: NA; J gene: TRBJ1-1; clone size: few; CDR3 protein: CSASPGLNTEAFF; CDR3 DNA: TGCAGTGCCAGTCCAGGGTTGAACACTGAAGCTTTCTTT
V gene: TRBV4-2; D gene: TRBD2; J gene: TRBJ2-7; clone size: few; CDR3 protein: CASSQDWGGSYEQYF; CDR3 DNA: TGTGCCAGCAGCCAAGATTGGGGGGGCTCCTACGAGCAGTACTTC
V gene: TRBV25-1; D gene: NA; J gene: TRBJ1-2; clone size: few; CDR3 protein: CASSAGPNYGYTF; CDR3 DNA: TGTGCCAGCAGTGCAGGGCCTAACTATGGCTACACCTTC
V gene: TRBV20-1; D gene: TRBD1; J gene: TRBJ2-3; clone size: NA; CDR3 protein: CSAEDAGDRGIDTQYF; CDR3 DNA: TGCAGTGCTGAAGACGCCGGGGACAGGGGCATAGATACGCAGTATTTT
V gene: TRBV5-1; D gene: TRBD1; J gene: TRBJ1-2; clone size: many; CDR3 protein: CASSNGQGGDGYTF; CDR3 DNA: TGCGCCAGCAGCAACGGACAGGGAGGGGATGGCTACACCTTC
V gene: TRBV5-1; D gene: TRBD1; J gene: TRBJ2-1; clone size: many; CDR3 protein: CASSNPRRGRTNEQFF; CDR3 DNA: TGCGCCAGCAGCAATCCACGCAGGGGGCGCACGAATGAGCAGTTCTTC
V gene: TRBV12-3/TRBV12-4; D gene: TRBD1; J gene: TRBJ2-5; clone size: NA; CDR3 protein: CASKFDREETQYF; CDR3 DNA: TGTGCCAGCAAGTTTGACAGGGAAGAGACCCAGTACTTC
V gene: TRBV5-8; D gene: NA; J gene: TRBJ1-1; clone size: many; CDR3 protein: CASSLWGLGNTEAFF; CDR3 DNA: TGTGCCAGCAGCTTGTGGGGGCTTGGGAACACTGAAGCTTTCTTT
V gene: TRBV5-5; D gene: NA; J gene: TRBJ1-6; clone size: NA; CDR3 protein: CASSYRATNSPLHF; CDR3 DNA: TGTGCCAGCAGCTACCGGGCTACGAATTCACCCCTCCACTTT
V gene: TRBV7-7; D gene: NA; J gene: TRBJ2-1; clone size: few; CDR3 protein: CASSVMTDNEQFF; CDR3 DNA: TGTGCTAGCAGCGTTATGACTGACAATGAGCAGTTCTTC
V gene: TRBV20-1; D gene: NA; J gene: TRBJ2-3; clone size: many; CDR3 protein: CSARIPGLTDTQYF; CDR3 DNA: TGCAGTGCTAGGATTCCGGGACTCACAGATACGCAGTATTTT
V gene: TRBV20-1; D gene: NA; J gene: TRBJ2-3; clone size: NA; CDR3 protein: CSARDNKAGSTDTQYF; CDR3 DNA: TGCAGTGCTAGAGATAATAAGGCGGGGAGCACAGATACGCAGTATTTT
V gene: TRBV20-1; D gene: TRBD1; J gene: TRBJ2-7; clone size: many; CDR3 protein: CSARDRGRTYEQYF; CDR3 DNA: TGCAGTGCAAGGGACAGGGGTAGGACCTACGAGCAGTACTTC
V gene: TRBV11-1; D gene: TRBD2; J gene: TRBJ2-3; clone size: NA; CDR3 protein: CASSLASIAIGRLSRRITDTQYF; CDR3 DNA: TGTGCCAGCAGCTTAGCTTCTATCGCGATCGGGAGGCTCAGTCGGCGTATTACAGATACGCAGTATTTT
V gene: TRBV7-3; D gene: NA; J gene: TRBJ2-2; clone size: many; CDR3 protein: CASSRVLNTGELFF; CDR3 DNA: TGTGCCAGCAGCAGGGTTTTGAACACCGGGGAGCTGTTTTTT
V gene: TRBV5-1; D gene: NA; J gene: TRBJ2-2; clone size: NA; CDR3 protein: CASSFLGVNTGELFF; CDR3 DNA: TGCGCCAGCAGCTTTTTGGGGGTCAACACCGGGGAGCTGTTTTTT
V gene: TRBV25-1; D gene: TRBD2; J gene: TRBJ2-3; clone size: few; CDR3 protein: CASSGRLAGVRDTQYF; CDR3 DNA: TGTGCCAGCAGTGGCCGACTAGCGGGAGTTCGTGATACGCAGTATTTT
V gene: TRBV20-1; D gene: TRBD1; J gene: TRBJ1-2; clone size: many; CDR3 protein: CSAGQGSDGYTF; CDR3 DNA: TGCAGTGCGGGACAGGGGTCGGATGGCTACACCTTC
V gene: TRBV20-1; D gene: NA; J gene: TRBJ2-7; clone size: NA; CDR3 protein: CSAKSGTDNYEQYF; CDR3 DNA: TGCAGTGCTAAATCCGGGACGGATAACTACGAGCAGTACTTC
V gene: TRBV11-2; D gene: TRBD1; J gene: TRBJ1-1; clone size: few; CDR3 protein: CASSSRSGQGATEAFF; CDR3 DNA: TGTGCCAGCAGCTCTCGCTCGGGACAGGGTGCCACTGAAGCTTTCTTT
V gene: TRBV11-1; D gene: TRBD2; J gene: TRBJ2-6; clone size: few; CDR3 protein: CASSLKGTSGTTSGANVLTF; CDR3 DNA: TGTGCCAGCAGCTTAAAGGGGACTAGCGGGACCACCTCTGGGGCCAACGTCCTGACTTTC
V gene: TRBV27; D gene: NA; J gene: TRBJ2-2; clone size: NA; CDR3 protein: CASSFRVRGELFF; CDR3 DNA: TGTGCCAGCAGTTTCAGGGTTAGAGGGGAGCTGTTTTTT
V gene: TRBV9; D gene: NA; J gene: TRBJ1-2; clone size: few; CDR3 protein: CASTRGTYGYTF; CDR3 DNA: TGTGCCAGTACCAGGGGAACCTATGGCTACACCTTC
V gene: TRBV18; D gene: TRBD2; J gene: TRBJ2-1; clone size: NA; CDR3 protein: CASSPGLAGVKDEQFF; CDR3 DNA: TGTGCCAGCTCACCCGGACTAGCGGGAGTTAAAGATGAGCAGTTCTTC
V gene: TRBV18; D gene: NA; J gene: TRBJ2-2; clone size: NA; CDR3 protein: CASSHPDRKGAGELFF; CDR3 DNA: TGTGCCAGCTCACACCCGGACAGAAAGGGCGCCGGGGAGCTGTTTTTT
V gene: TRBV12-3/TRBV12-4; D gene: NA; J gene: TRBJ2-7; clone size: many; CDR3 protein: CASSSFPREMKYF; CDR3 DNA: TGTGCCAGCAGTTCCTTCCCCAGGGAGATGAAGTACTTC
V gene: TRBV30; D gene: NA; J gene: TRBJ2-7; clone size: NA; CDR3 protein: CAWSVDGKQYF; CDR3 DNA: TGTGCCTGGAGTGTGGATGGTAAGCAGTACTTC
V gene: TRBV7-7; D gene: TRBD2; J gene: TRBJ2-3; clone size: few; CDR3 protein: CASSLSAGGFGFDTQYF; CDR3 DNA: TGTGCTAGCAGCTTGTCAGCGGGGGGGTTCGGGTTCGATACGCAGTATTTT
V gene: TRBV15; D gene: NA; J gene: TRBJ2-3; clone size: NA; CDR3 protein: CATSRDGQLTDTQYF; CDR3 DNA: TGTGCCACCAGCAGAGATGGGCAGCTAACAGATACGCAGTATTTT
V gene: TRBV6-1; D gene: NA; J gene: TRBJ2-2; clone size: few; CDR3 protein: CASSPLVRGTGELFF; CDR3 DNA: TGTGCCAGCAGCCCCCTGGTGAGGGGCACGGGGGAGCTGTTTTTT
V gene: TRBV12-2; D gene: NA; J gene: TRBJ1-2; clone size: many; CDR3 protein: CASRLGLRGLGYTF; CDR3 DNA: TGTGCAAGTCGCTTAGGGTTGCGAGGGCTTGGCTACACCTTC
V gene: TRBV6-1; D gene: NA; J gene: TRBJ2-3; clone size: NA; CDR3 protein: CASRRKARGRESTDTQYF; CDR3 DNA: TGTGCCAGCAGACGAAAAGCCCGGGGACGAGAGAGCACAGATACGCAGTATTTT
V gene: TRBV6-5; D gene: NA; J gene: TRBJ2-7; clone size: few; CDR3 protein: CASSYSSQLSREQYF; CDR3 DNA: TGTGCCAGCAGTTACTCGAGTCAGCTATCGCGGGAGCAGTACTTC
V gene: TRBV20-1; D gene: TRBD1; J gene: TRBJ2-6; clone size: few; CDR3 protein: CSAPDRGLGGANVLTF; CDR3 DNA: TGCAGTGCGCCTGACAGGGGGCTAGGCGGGGCCAACGTCCTGACTTTC